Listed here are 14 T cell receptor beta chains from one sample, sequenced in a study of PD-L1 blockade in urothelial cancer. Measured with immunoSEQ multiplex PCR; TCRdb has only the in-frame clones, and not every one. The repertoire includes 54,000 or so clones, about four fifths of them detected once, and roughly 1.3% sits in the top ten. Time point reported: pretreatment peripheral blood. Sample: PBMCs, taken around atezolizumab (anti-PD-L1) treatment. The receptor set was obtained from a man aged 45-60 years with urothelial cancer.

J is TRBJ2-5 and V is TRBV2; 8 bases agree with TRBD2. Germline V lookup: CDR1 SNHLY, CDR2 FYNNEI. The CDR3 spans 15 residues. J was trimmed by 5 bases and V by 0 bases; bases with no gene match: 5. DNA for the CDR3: TGTGCCAGCAGTGAAGCCGGGGGGGCGTGGGAGACCCAGTACTTC. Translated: CASSEAGGAWETQYF.

CDR3 coding DNA: TGTGCCAGCAGCCGGGACAGAGCGAACACCGGGGAGCTGTTTTTT. Translating it yields CASSRDRANTGELFF. This chain links TRBV7-7 with TRBJ2-2; 7 bases agree with TRBD1. V was pared by 5 bases and J by 0 bases, with 3 bases of the junction left unmatched. The CDR3 loop spans 15 amino acids. Per germline, CDR1 SSHAT and CDR2 FNYEAQ (reference sequence).

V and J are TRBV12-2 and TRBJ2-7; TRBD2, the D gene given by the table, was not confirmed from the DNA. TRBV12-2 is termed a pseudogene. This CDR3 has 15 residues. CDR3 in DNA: TGTGCAAGTCGCTTAGCGCGGAATATCACCTACGAGCAGTACTTC. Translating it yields CASRLARNITYEQYF.

CDR3: CASSRIQGAKGNTQYF. The CDR3 DNA reads as TGTGCCAGCAGCCGGATACAGGGGGCCAAAGGGAATACGCAGTATTTT. The V gene is TRBV2, the J gene TRBJ2-3; 9 bases map to TRBD1. This CDR3 is 16 amino acids long. Per germline, CDR1 SNHLY and CDR2 FYNNEI. With 6 bases clipped from V and 7 bases from J, the junction kept 14 bases outside the gene matches.

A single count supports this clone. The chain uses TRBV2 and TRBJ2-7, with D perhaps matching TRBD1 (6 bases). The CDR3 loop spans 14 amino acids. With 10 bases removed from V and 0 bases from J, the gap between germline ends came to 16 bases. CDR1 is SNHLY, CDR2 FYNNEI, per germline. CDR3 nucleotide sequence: TGTGCCAATTCCCCCCAGGGGCCCTCCTACGAGCAGTACTTC. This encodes CANSPQGPSYEQYF.

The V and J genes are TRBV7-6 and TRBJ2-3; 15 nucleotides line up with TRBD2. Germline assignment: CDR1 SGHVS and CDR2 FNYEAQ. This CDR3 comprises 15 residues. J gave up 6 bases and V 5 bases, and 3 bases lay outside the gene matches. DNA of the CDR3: TGTGCCAGCAGCGGACTAGCGGGGGGGCGGGATACGCAGTATTTT. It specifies CASSGLAGGRDTQYF.

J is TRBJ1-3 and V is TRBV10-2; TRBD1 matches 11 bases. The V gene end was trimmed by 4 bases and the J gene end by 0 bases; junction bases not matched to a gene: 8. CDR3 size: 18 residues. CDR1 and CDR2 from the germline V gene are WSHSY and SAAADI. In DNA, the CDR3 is TGCGCCAGCAGTGTTGGGACAGGGGGTTACTCCTCTGGAAACACCATATATTTT. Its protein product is CASSVGTGGYSSGNTIYF.

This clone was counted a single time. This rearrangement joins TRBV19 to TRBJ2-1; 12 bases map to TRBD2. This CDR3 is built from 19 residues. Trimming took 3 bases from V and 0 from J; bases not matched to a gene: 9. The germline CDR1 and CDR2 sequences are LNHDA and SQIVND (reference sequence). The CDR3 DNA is TGTGCCAGTAGTATCCGAGGACTAGCGGGATCTCGCTCCTACAATGAGCAGTTCTTC. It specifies CASSIRGLAGSRSYNEQFF.

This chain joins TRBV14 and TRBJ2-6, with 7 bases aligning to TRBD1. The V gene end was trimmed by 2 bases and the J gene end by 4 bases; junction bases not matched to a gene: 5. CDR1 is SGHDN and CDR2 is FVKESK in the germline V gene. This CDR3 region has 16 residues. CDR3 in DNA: TGTGCCAGCAGCCAAACAGGGGTAGGGGGGGCCAACGTCCTGACTTTC. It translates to CASSQTGVGGANVLTF.

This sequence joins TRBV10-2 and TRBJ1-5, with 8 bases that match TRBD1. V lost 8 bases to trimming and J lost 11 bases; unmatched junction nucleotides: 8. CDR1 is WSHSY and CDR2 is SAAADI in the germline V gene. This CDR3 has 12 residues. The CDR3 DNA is TGCGCCAGCGGACAGGGAGATAGGGCCCAGCATTTT. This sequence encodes CASGQGDRAQHF.

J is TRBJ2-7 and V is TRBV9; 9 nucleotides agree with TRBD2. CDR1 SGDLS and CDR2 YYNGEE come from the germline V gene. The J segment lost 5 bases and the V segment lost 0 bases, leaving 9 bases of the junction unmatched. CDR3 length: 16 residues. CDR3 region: CASSVGASGITDEQYF. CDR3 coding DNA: TGTGCCAGCAGCGTAGGGGCTAGCGGGATAACGGACGAGCAGTACTTC.

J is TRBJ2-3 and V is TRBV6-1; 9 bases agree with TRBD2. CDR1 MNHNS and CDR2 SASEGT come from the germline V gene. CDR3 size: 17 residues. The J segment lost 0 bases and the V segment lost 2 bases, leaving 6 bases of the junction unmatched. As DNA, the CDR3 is TGTGCCAGCAGTGAAAAAGAGACTAGCGGAAGCACAGATACGCAGTATTTT. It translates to CASSEKETSGSTDTQYF.

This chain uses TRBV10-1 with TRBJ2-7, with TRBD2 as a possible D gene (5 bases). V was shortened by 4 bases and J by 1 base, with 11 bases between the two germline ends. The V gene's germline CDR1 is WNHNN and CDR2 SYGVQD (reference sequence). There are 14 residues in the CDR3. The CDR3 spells CASSGPGISYEQYF. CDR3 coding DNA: TGCGCCAGCAGTGGACCGGGAATATCCTACGAGCAGTACTTC.

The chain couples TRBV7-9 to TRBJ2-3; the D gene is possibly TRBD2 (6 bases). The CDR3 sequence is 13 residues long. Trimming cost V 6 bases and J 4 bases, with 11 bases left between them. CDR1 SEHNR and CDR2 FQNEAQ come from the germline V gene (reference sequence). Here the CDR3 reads CASSFGEADTQYF. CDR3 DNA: TGTGCCAGCAGTTTTGGGGAGGCAGATACGCAGTATTTT.